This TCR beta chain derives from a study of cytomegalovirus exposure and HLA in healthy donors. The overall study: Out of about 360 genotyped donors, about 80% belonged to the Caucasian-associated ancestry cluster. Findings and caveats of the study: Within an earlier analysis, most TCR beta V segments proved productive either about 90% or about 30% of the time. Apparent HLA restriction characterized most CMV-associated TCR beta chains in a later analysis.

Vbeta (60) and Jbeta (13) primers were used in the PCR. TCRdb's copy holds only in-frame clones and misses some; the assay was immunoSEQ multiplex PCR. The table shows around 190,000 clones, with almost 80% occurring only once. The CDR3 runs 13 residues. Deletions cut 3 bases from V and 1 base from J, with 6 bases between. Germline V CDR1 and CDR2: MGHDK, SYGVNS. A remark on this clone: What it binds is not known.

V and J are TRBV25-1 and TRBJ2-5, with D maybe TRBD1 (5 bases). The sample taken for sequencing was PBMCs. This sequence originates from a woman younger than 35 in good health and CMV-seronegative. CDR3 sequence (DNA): TGTGCCAGCAGTGATCAGGGCCAAGAGACCCAGTACTTC. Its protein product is CASSDQGQETQYF.